The 22 T cell receptor beta chains given below trace back to one sample, sequenced in a study of T cells expressing NK-cell markers. TCRdb reanalyzed the 5' RACE reads, giving one entry per CDR3 protein sequence and no DNA. This sample lists roughly 420,000 distinct CDR3 sequences; its ten largest clones have roughly 8%. Sample: blood T cells: a sorted CD56 or NKG2C T cell subset, CD4+ or CD8+ T cells, or bulk PBMC T cells (not recorded which). The receptors here all came from a woman between 18 and 69 years old in good health.

The rearrangement uses TRBV5-1 and TRBJ1-5; TCRdb selects TRBD1, and the lack of DNA leaves this call unchecked. CDR1 SGHRS and CDR2 YFSETQ come from the germline V gene. This CDR3 region has 14 residues. The CDR3 loop reads CASSLTGSNQPQHF.

V gene TRBV20-1 combines with J gene TRBJ2-5. This CDR3 comprises 11 residues. Germline-derived CDR1 and CDR2 are DFQATT and SNEGSKA (reference sequence). The CDR3: CSGLDMETQYF.

The rearrangement joins TRBV4-3 to TRBJ2-1; the TCRdb call, TRBD1, lacks DNA for checking. There are 14 residues in the CDR3. Germline CDR1 is LGHNA and CDR2 is YSLEER. The CDR3 protein is CASSQDAGPNEQFF.

The chain recombines TRBV20-1 with TRBJ2-3; TCRdb outputs TRBD1, but without DNA this stays unchecked. Germline CDR1 DFQATT, CDR2 SNEGSKA (reference sequence). The CDR3 is 14 amino acids. The chain's CDR3 is CSARGGMSTDTQYF.

This chain links TRBV7-6 with TRBJ2-1; without DNA, the TCRdb call of TRBD1 cannot be checked. Germline-derived CDR1 and CDR2 are SGHVS and FNYEAQ. The CDR3 contains 15 residues. CDR3: CASSLATGNYNEQFF.

J is TRBJ2-4 and V is TRBV18. Germline V gene data show CDR1 as KGHSH and CDR2 as LQKENI. The CDR3 spans 14 residues. CDR3 loop: CASSEPLPKNIQYF.

The chain employs TRBV6-2 or TRBV6-3 and TRBJ2-1; TCRdb's D call, TRBD1, is unchecked because there is no DNA. This CDR3 comprises 14 residues. CDR1 is MNHEY and CDR2 is SVGEGT in the germline V gene. The CDR3 is CASSYSDPANEQFF.

The chain couples TRBV7-2 to TRBJ1-5; the TCRdb call, TRBD1, lacks DNA for checking. Germline assignment: CDR1 SGHTA and CDR2 FQGNSA. This CDR3 has 13 amino acids. CDR3 in amino acids: CASSQNRGQPQHF.

This chain links TRBV30 with TRBJ2-3; TCRdb's D call, TRBD1, is unchecked because there is no DNA. The CDR3 runs 14 residues. Per the germline V gene, CDR1 is GTSNPN and CDR2 is SVGIG (reference sequence). The CDR3 sequence: CAWRQSGSTDTQYF. Complete variable domain (other parts from reference TRBV30 and TRBJ2-3): SQTIHQWPATLVQPVGSPLSLECTVEGTSNPNLYWYRQAAGRGLQLLFYSVGIGQISSEVPQNLSASRPQDRQFILSSKKLLLSDSGFYLCAWRQSGSTDTQYFGPGTRLTVL.

The V gene is TRBV3-1, the J gene TRBJ1-2; TCRdb gives TRBD1 as the D gene, but with no DNA this cannot be confirmed. This CDR3 contains 13 residues. From germline, CDR1 is LGHDT and CDR2 YNNKEL (reference sequence). The CDR3: CASSPWGNNGYTF.

The V gene is TRBV5-5, the J gene TRBJ1-2. The CDR3 is made up of 13 amino acids. CDR1 is SGHKS, CDR2 YYEKEE, per germline (reference sequence). The CDR3 is CASSFVVSYGYTF.

The CDR3 sequence is CASSQDGGQGRDTQYF. The J gene is TRBJ2-3, the V gene TRBV4-3; TCRdb designates TRBD1, a call that cannot be tested without DNA. The germline CDR1 and CDR2 sequences are LGHNA and YSLEER. The CDR3 runs to 16 residues.

This chain links TRBV7-2 with TRBJ2-4. This CDR3 spans 15 amino acids. Germline assignment: CDR1 SGHTA and CDR2 FQGNSA. CDR3: CASSQYRGGKNIQYF. Full variable domain (missing parts from reference TRBV7-2 and TRBJ2-4): GAGVSQSPSNKVTEKGKDVELRCDPISGHTALYWYRQSLGQGLEFLIYFQGNSAPDKSGLPSDRFSAERTGGSVSTLTIQRTQQEDSAVYLCASSQYRGGKNIQYFGAGTRLSVL.

V and J are TRBV14 and TRBJ2-2; TCRdb names TRBD2, which stays unverified in the absence of DNA. The germline V gene encodes CDR1 SGHDN and CDR2 FVKESK. The CDR3 spans 14 residues. CDR3 protein: CASSQARDTGELFF. Full variable domain (outside the CDR3, taken from reference TRBV14 and TRBJ2-2): EAGVTQFPSHSVIEKGQTVTLRCDPISGHDNLYWYRRVMGKEIKFLLHFVKESKQDESGMPNNRFLAERTGGTYSTLKVQPAELEDSGVYFCASSQARDTGELFFGEGSRLTVL.

The chain uses TRBV5-1 and TRBJ2-5; TCRdb reports TRBD2, a call that lacks DNA to check it against. The CDR3 extends over 16 amino acids. The germline gives CDR1 SGHRS, CDR2 YFSETQ. This CDR3 is CASSHTVAGAQETQYF.

CDR3 residues: CASSFGTSGADTQYF. This chain uses TRBV5-1 with TRBJ2-3; TCRdb's D call, TRBD2, is unchecked because there is no DNA. Germline CDR1 SGHRS, CDR2 YFSETQ. The CDR3 extends over 15 amino acids.

The V call is TRBV3-1, the J call TRBJ2-4; the D call of TRBD2 rests on TCRdb alone, since no DNA is present to check it. The germline V gene encodes CDR1 LGHDT and CDR2 YNNKEL (reference sequence). The CDR3 is made up of 15 amino acids. CDR3 in amino acids: CASSQGERDVNIQYF.

The CDR3 loop reads CASRLAGPSYNEQFF. The chain recombines TRBV5-1 with TRBJ2-1; TCRdb returns TRBD2, unconfirmable since there is no DNA. The CDR3 runs 15 residues. CDR1 is SGHRS and CDR2 is YFSETQ in the germline V gene.

This rearrangement joins TRBV5-1 to TRBJ2-5; TCRdb selects TRBD1, and the lack of DNA leaves this call unchecked. CDR1 SGHRS and CDR2 YFSETQ come from the germline V gene. This CDR3 has 14 residues. The CDR3 loop is CASSLNRGTETQYF.

The CDR3 loop reads CASSLGTSGFQETQYF. The J gene is TRBJ2-5, the V gene TRBV5-1; the TCRdb D gene call, TRBD2, has no DNA to confirm it. This CDR3 is 16 amino acids long. CDR1 is SGHRS, CDR2 YFSETQ, per germline.

The chain combines TRBV6-5 with TRBJ1-2; lacking DNA, the TRBD1 call made by TCRdb goes unchecked. The CDR3 has 14 amino acids. Germline assignment: CDR1 MNHEY and CDR2 SVGAGI. CDR3 protein: CASSYSRQGVGYTF.

The chain carries TRBV5-1 and TRBJ2-3; the D call of TRBD1 rests on TCRdb alone, since no DNA is present to check it. Germline-derived CDR1 and CDR2 are SGHRS and YFSETQ. The length of the CDR3 is 17 residues. The CDR3 protein is CASSSNPQGSSTDTQYF. Using reference TRBV5-1 and TRBJ2-3 for the parts outside the CDR3, the full variable domain is KAGVTQTPRYLIKTRGQQVTLSCSPISGHRSVSWYQQTPGQGLQFLFEYFSETQRNKGNFPGRFSGRQFSNSRSEMNVSTLELGDSALYLCASSSNPQGSSTDTQYFGPGTRLTVL.